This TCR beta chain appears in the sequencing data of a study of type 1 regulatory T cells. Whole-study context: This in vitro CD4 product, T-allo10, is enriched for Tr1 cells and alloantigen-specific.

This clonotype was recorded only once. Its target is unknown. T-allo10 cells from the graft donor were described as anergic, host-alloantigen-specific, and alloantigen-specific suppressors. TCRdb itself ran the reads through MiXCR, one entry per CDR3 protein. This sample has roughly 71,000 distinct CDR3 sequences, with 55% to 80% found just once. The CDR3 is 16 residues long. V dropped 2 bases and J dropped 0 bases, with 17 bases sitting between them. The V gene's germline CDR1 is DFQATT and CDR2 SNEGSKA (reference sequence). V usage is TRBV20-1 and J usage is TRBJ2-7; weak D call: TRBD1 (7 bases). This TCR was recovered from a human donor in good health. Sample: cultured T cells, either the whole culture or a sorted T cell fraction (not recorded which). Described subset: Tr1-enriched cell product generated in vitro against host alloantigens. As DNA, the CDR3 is TGCAGTGCTAGACTAAAACAGGGGAGGAGCTCCTACGAGCAGTACTTC. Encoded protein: CSARLKQGRSSYEQYF.